One TCR beta chain is described in this entry. The data derive from a study of T cell changes during pregnancy in multiple sclerosis. This CDR3 is 16 amino acids long. Trimming cost V 5 bases and J 4 bases; bases outside gene matches: 11. Germline lookup yields CDR1 MDHEN and CDR2 SYDVKM. Generated by immunoSEQ multiplex PCR, the TCRdb table keeps only in-frame clones and is missing some. The data show roughly 100,000 clones, about 90% seen once. Material: peripheral blood, obtained after pregnancy. This TCR came from a female donor with multiple sclerosis, enrolled in a pregnancy study. V usage is TRBV28 and J usage is TRBJ2-7, with 10 bases that match TRBD1. The CDR3 is CASSPYLGTGEYEQYF. CDR3 in DNA: TGTGCCAGCAGTCCCTATCTCGGGACAGGGGAGTACGAGCAGTACTTC.